This TCR beta chain was sequenced for a study of shared clonotypes between healthy human individuals. Study in general: Aged 18 to 49, the donors were a couple of women and a few men. Study-level results: Sorted-subset samples were not fully sequenced, rarefaction indicated. On the whole, naive subsets had larger estimated richness than memory subsets had.

TCRdb's table, derived via immunoSEQ multiplex PCR, lists solely in-frame clones and lacks some. Among 2 million to 2.5 million clones listed, 90% to 96% were seen once. With regard to this clone: Its specificity is not known.

The CDR3 runs to 14 residues. V lost 7 bases, J lost 4 bases, and 16 bases lay in between. CDR1 SNHLY and CDR2 FYNNEI come from the germline V gene. The authors divided CD4+ cells into CD45RA+ naive and CD45RA-negative memory subsets. What was sequenced was naive CD4+ T cells sorted from blood. Specified subset: CD45RA+ positively selected. This sequence joins TRBV2 and TRBJ1-2, with a weak D call TRBD1 (5 bases). The receptor was isolated from a man aged 18 to 29 in good health. The CDR3 DNA follows: TGTGCCAGCACTTATTCCGGGACCTCCTATGGCTACACCTTC. Protein: CASTYSGTSYGYTF.